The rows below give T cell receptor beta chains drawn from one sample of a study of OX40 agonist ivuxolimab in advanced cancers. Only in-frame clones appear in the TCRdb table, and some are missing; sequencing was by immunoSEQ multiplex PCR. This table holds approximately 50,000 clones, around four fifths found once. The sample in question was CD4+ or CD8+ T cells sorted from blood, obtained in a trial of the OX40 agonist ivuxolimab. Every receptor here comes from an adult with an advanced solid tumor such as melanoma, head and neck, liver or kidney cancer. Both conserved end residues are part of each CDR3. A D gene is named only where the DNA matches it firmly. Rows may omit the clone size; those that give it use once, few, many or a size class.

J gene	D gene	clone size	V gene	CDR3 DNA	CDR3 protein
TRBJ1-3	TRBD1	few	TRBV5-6	TGTGCCAGCAGCCTCGGGACAGACGGAAACACCATATATTTT	CASSLGTDGNTIYF
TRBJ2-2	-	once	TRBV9	TGTGCCAGCAGCGTGAGGCCCACCGGGGAGCTGTTTTTT	CASSVRPTGELFF
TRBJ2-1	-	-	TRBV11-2	TGTGCCAGCAGCTCCGGACAGTTAGACAATGAGCAGTTCTTC	CASSSGQLDNEQFF
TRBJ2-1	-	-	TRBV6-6	TGTGCCAGCACCTGGGGGCTATCCTACAATGAGCAGTTCTTC	CASTWGLSYNEQFF
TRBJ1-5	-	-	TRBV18	TGTGCCAGCTCACCACGCGATAATCAGCCCCAGCATTTT	CASSPRDNQPQHF
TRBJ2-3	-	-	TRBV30	TGTGCCTGGAGTGTCCCCTGGGGAGGCCCAGATACGCAGTATTTT	CAWSVPWGGPDTQYF
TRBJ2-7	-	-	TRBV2	TGTGCCAGCAGTGGGGGGTCCTCCCTCAGTTCCGAGCAGTACTTC	CASSGGSSLSSEQYF
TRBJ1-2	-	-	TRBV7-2	TGTGCCAGCAGCTTAGCCCCCCCTAACTATGGCTACACCTTC	CASSLAPPNYGYTF
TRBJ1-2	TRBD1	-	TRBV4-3	TGCGCCAGCAGCCCCCGCCAGGGGGCACACTATGGCTACACCTTC	CASSPRQGAHYGYTF
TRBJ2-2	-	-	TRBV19	TGTGCCAGTAGTCTGACAGGTAACACCGGGGAGCTGTTTTTT	CASSLTGNTGELFF
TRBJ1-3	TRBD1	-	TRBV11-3	TGTGCCAGCAGCTCCGACAGGGCTGGAAACACCATATATTTT	CASSSDRAGNTIYF
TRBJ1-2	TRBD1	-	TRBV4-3	TGCGCCAGCAGCCAGTACAGGGGTAACTATGGCTACACCTTC	CASSQYRGNYGYTF
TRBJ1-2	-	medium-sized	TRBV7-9	TGTGCCAGCAGCTTCGACTCGTGGAACTATGGCTACACCTTC	CASSFDSWNYGYTF
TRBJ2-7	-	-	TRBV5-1	TGCGCCAGCAGCTTGGGAGACTACGAGCAGTACTTC	CASSLGDYEQYF
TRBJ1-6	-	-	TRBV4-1	TGCGCCAGCAGCCAAGGGACCATGAATTCACCCCTCCACTTT	CASSQGTMNSPLHF
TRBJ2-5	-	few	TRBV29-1	TGCAGCGCTGACGGACCCAAAGAGACCCAGTACTTC	CSADGPKETQYF
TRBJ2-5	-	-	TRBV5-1	TGCGCCAGCAGCTCGGTAGTAGAAGAGACCCAGTACTTC	CASSSVVEETQYF
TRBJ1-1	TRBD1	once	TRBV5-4	TGTGCCAGCAGCTGGTGGGACAGTCAAAGGAACACTGAAGCTTTCTTT	CASSWWDSQRNTEAFF
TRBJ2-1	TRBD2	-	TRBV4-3	TGCGCCAGCAGCCAAGGCGGGGGGGCCGTCAATGAGCAGTTCTTC	CASSQGGGAVNEQFF
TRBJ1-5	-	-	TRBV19	TGTGCCAGTAGTCCCCGAGCAGGGATCAATCAGCCCCAGCATTTT	CASSPRAGINQPQHF
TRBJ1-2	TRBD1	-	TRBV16	TGTGCCAGCAGCCCCCGCCCAGGGGGCAACTATGGCTACACCTTC	CASSPRPGGNYGYTF
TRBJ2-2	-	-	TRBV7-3	TGTGCCAGCAGCTTAACGGGAACCACCGGGGAGCTGTTTTTT	CASSLTGTTGELFF
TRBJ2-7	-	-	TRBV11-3	TGTGCCAGCAGCCCTTCTCGTGCTGGCGAGCAGTACTTC	CASSPSRAGEQYF
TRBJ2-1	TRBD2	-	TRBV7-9	TGTGCCAGCAGCCGACTAGCGACCTCCACTGAGCAGTTCTTC	CASSRLATSTEQFF
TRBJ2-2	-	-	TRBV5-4	TGTGCCAGCACCCCCGGGGACGCCGGGGAGCTGTTTTTT	CASTPGDAGELFF
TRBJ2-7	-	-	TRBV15	TGTGCCACCAGCAGAGATGGCTGGTACCCACCCTACGAGCAGTACTTC	CATSRDGWYPPYEQYF
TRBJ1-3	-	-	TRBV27	TGTGCCAGCAGTGCGACAGGCTCTGGAAACACCATATATTTT	CASSATGSGNTIYF
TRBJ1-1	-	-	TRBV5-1	TGCGCCAGCAGCCAGAATAGGGGTCGCCGTGAAGCTTTCTTT	CASSQNRGRREAFF
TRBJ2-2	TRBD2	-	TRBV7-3	TGTGCCAGCAGCTGCCATCGGGTCACAACTAGCGGGAGGGCCCCCGGGGAGCTGTTTTTT	CASSCHRVTTSGRAPGELFF
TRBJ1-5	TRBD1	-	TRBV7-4	TGTGCCAGCAGCCCCAGACAGGGGGCAGGTAATCAGCCCCAGCATTTT	CASSPRQGAGNQPQHF
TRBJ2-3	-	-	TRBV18	TGTGCCAGCTCCGTGACGGGAGATACGCAGTATTTT	CASSVTGDTQYF
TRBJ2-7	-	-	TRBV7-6	TGTGCCAGCAGCTTAGTCTCGGCTAGTCGCGAGCAGTACTTC	CASSLVSASREQYF
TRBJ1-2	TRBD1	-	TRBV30	TGTGCCTCCGGGACAGTCAACCCTAACTATGGCTACACCTTC	CASGTVNPNYGYTF
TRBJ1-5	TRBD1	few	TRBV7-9	TGTGCCAGCAGCTCCGACAGGGGTCAGCCCCAGCATTTT	CASSSDRGQPQHF
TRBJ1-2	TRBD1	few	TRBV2	TGTGCCAGCGTCCTGCAGGGGACAGGGGGCTACACCTTC	CASVLQGTGGYTF
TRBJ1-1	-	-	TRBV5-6	TGTGCCAGCAGGTCCCGACAGTTTATGAACACTGAAGCTTTCTTT	CASRSRQFMNTEAFF
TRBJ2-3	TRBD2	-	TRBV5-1	TGCGCCAGCAGCTTCGGGCTAGCGGGATCCACAGATACGCAGTATTTT	CASSFGLAGSTDTQYF
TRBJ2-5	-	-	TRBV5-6	TGTGCCAGCAGCTTGAGGGAGACCCAGTACTTC	CASSLRETQYF
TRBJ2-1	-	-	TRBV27	TGTGCCAGCACCCGCCGGTGGGGGTGGCAGGGCCCTTCCTACAATGAGCAGTTCTTC	CASTRRWGWQGPSYNEQFF
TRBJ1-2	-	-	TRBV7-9	TGTGCCAGCAGCTTAGCGAAGGGACGAGGAAACTATGGCTACACCTTC	CASSLAKGRGNYGYTF
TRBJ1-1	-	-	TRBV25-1	TGTGCCAGCAGTGATGGTACGGGCACTGAAGCTTTCTTT	CASSDGTGTEAFF
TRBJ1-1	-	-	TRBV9	TGTGCCAGCAGCTGGGGAGTTTCCCACGGAAACACTGAAGCTTTCTTT	CASSWGVSHGNTEAFF
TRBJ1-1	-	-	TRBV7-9	TGTGCCAGCAGCTTAGCGGACGGGCCCGGGACTGAAGCTTTCTTT	CASSLADGPGTEAFF
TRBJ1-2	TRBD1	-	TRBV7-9	TGTGCCAGCAGCTCCACGTCTGGAGGGGGCAGCGGCTATGGCTACACCTTC	CASSSTSGGGSGYGYTF
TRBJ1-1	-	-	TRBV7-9	TGTGCCAGCAGCTTACGTGTAGGGGGTAACACTGAAGCTTTCTTT	CASSLRVGGNTEAFF
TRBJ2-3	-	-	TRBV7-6	TGTGCCAGCAGCTTAGGCGGGGTTAAAGATACGCAGTATTTT	CASSLGGVKDTQYF
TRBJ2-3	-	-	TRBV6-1	TGTGCCACCTGGACAGTACGCGATACGCAGTATTTT	CATWTVRDTQYF
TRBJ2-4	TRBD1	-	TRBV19	TGTGCCAGTAGTATGGACAGGTGGGCCAAAAACATTCAGTACTTC	CASSMDRWAKNIQYF
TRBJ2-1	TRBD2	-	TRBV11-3	TGTGCCAGCAGCTCACCATGGGGTAGCGGGAGTGATGAGCAGTTCTTC	CASSSPWGSGSDEQFF
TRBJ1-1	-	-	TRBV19	TGTGCCAGTAATCGGCAGGGCGGATGGACTGAAGCTTTCTTT	CASNRQGGWTEAFF
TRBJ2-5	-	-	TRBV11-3	TGTGCCAGCAGCCGGACCAGACTCCGAGGACAAGAGACCCAGTACTTC	CASSRTRLRGQETQYF
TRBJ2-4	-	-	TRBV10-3	TGTGCCATCAGTGAGTCGGCTAGGGAAAACATTCAGTACTTC	CAISESARENIQYF
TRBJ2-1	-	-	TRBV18	TGTGCCAGCTCACCACCGGGGTTGAATGAGCAGTTCTTC	CASSPPGLNEQFF
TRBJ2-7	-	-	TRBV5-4	TGTGCCAGCAGCCGCGCGTATACAGACTACTACGAGCAGTACTTC	CASSRAYTDYYEQYF
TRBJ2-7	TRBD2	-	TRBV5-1	TGCGCCAGCAGCCCCCTGTCTAGCGGGAGGGCCTACGAGCAGTACTTC	CASSPLSSGRAYEQYF
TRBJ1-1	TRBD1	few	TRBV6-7	TGTGCCAGCAGTTACCCCCGGGACAGGGGGAACACTGAAGCTTTCTTT	CASSYPRDRGNTEAFF
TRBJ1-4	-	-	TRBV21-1	TGTGCCAGCAGCAAAAAAAATGAAAAACTGTTTTTT	CASSKKNEKLFF